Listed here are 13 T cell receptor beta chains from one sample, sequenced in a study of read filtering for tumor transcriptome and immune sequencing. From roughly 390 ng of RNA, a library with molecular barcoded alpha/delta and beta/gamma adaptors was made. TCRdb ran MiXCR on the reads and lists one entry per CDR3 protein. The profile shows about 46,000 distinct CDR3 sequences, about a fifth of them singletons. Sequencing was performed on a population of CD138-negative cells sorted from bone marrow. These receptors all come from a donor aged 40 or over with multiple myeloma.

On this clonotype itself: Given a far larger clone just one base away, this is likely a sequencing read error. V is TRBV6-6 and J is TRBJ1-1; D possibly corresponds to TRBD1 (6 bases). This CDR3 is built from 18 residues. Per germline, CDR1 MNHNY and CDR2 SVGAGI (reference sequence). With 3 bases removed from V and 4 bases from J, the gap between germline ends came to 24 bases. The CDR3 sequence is CASSYMGTQGKLITEAFF. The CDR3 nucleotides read TGTGCCAGCAGTTATATGGGGACACAGGGAAAGTTGATCACTGAAGCTTTCTTT.

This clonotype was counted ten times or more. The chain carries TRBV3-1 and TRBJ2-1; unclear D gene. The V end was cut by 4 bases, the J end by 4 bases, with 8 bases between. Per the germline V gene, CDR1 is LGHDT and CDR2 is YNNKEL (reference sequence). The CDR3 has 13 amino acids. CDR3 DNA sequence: TGTGCCAGCAGCCGAACAACTTACAATGAGCAGTTCTTC. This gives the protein CASSRTTYNEQFF.

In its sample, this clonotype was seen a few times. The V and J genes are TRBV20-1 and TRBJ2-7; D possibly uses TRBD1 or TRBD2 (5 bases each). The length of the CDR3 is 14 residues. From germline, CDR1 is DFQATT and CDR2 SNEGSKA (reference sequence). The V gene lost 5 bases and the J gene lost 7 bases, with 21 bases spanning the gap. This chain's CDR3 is CSAFAGDAIREQYF. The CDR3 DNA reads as TGCAGTGCTTTTGCCGGGGACGCTATACGAGAGCAGTACTTC.

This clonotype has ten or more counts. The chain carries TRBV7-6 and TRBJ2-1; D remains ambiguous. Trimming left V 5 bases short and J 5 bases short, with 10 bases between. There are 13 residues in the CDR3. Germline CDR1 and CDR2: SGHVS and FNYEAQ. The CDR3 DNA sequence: TGTGCCAGCAGCCTCCCCGTCCACAATGAGCAGTTCTTC. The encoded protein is CASSLPVHNEQFF.

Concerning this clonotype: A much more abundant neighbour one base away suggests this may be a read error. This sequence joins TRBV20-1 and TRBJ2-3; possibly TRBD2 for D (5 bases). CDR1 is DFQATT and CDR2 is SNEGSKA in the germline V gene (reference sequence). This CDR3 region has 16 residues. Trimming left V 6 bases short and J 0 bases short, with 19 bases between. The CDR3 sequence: CSATNRLRLSTDTQYF. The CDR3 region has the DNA TGCAGTGCAACAAATCGACTAAGACTTAGCACAGATACGCAGTATTTT.

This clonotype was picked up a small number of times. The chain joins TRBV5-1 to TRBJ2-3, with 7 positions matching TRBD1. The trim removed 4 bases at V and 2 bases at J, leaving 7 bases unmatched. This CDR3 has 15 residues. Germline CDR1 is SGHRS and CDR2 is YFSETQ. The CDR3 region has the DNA TGCGCCAGCAGCGCACGGACAGGATTCACAGATACGCAGTATTTT. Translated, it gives CASSARTGFTDTQYF.

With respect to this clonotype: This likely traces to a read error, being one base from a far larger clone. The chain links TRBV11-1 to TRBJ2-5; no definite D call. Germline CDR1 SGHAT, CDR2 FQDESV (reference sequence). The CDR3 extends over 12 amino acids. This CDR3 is CASTAFQETLYF. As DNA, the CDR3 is TGTGCCAGCACAGCGTTTCAGGAGACCCTGTACTTC.

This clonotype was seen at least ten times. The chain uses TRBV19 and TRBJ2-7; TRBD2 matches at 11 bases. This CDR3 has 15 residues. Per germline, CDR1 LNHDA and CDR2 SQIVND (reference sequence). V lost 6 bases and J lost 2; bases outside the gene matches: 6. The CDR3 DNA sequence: TGTGCCAGTAGCAACCAACTAGCGGGGGCCTACGAGCAGTACTTC. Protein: CASSNQLAGAYEQYF. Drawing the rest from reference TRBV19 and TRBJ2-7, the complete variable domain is DGGITQSPKYLFRKEGQNVTLSCEQNLNHDAMYWYRQDPGQGLRLIYYSQIVNDFQKGDIAEGYSVSREKKESFPLTVTSAQKNPTAFYLCASSNQLAGAYEQYFGPGTRLTVT.

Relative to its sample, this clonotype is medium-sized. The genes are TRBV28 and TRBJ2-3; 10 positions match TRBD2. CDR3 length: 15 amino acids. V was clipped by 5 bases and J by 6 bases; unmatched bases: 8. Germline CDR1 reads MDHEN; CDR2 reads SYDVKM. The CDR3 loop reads CASSPILAGADTQYF. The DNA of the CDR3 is TGTGCCAGCAGTCCAATTCTAGCGGGAGCTGATACGCAGTATTTT.

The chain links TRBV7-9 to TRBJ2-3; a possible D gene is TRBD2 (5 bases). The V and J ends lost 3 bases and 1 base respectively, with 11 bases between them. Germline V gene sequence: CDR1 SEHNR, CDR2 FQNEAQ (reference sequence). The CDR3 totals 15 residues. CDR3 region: CASSFSRTGTDTQYF. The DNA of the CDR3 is TGTGCCAGCAGCTTCTCCCGGACTGGCACAGATACGCAGTATTTT.

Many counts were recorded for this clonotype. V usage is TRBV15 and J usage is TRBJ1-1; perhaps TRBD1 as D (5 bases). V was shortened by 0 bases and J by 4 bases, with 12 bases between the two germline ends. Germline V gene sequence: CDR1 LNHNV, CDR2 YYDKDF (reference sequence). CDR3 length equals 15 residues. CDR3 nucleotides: TGTGCCACCAGCAGAGACCCCCTGGGGGGCACTGAAGCTTTCTTT. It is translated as CATSRDPLGGTEAFF. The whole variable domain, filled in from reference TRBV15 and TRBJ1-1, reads DAMVIQNPRYQVTQFGKPVTLSCSQTLNHNVMYWYQQKSSQAPKLLFHYYDKDFNNEADTPDNFQSRRPNTSFCFLDIRSPGLGDTAMYLCATSRDPLGGTEAFFGQGTRLTVV.

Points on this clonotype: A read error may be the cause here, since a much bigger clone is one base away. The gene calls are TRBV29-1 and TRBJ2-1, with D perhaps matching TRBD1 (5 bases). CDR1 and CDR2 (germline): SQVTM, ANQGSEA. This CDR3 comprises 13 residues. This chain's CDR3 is CGVDDRFYNEQFF. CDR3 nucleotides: TGCGGCGTTGACGACAGATTTTACAATGAGCAGTTCTTC.

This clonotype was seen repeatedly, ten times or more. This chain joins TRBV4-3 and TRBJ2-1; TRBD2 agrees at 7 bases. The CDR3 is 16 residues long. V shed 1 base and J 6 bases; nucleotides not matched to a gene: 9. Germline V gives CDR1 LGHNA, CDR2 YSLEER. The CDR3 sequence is CASSQASAGVGNEQFF. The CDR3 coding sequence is TGCGCCAGCAGCCAAGCCTCCGCGGGAGTGGGCAATGAGCAGTTCTTC.